This section outlines one T cell receptor (beta chain) sequence together with its context. Its antigen remains unknown. This record belongs to a study of T cells in Graves' hyperthyroidism and ophthalmopathy. The source material, RNA transcripts, was used to amplify TCR beta CDR3 regions. The TCR CDR3 was amplified in a first-round RT-PCR using the HTBI primer set. MiXCR, run by TCRdb on the multiplex PCR reads, gives a single entry per CDR3 protein. The sample lists roughly 380,000 distinct CDR3 sequences; roughly 12% were seen once. The CDR3 extends over 12 amino acids. Germline V gene lookup returns CDR1 DFQATT and CDR2 SNEGSKA (reference sequence). Trimming stripped 6 bases from V and 6 bases from J, with 14 bases between. Recently diagnosed hyperthyroidism of less than 2 months' duration affected patients aged 18 to 65. Lactation, pregnancy, other autoimmune disease or uncontrolled infection excluded patients. In making diagnoses, clinical symptoms, serum thyroxine and TRAb, thyroid ultrasound and orbital computed tomography were all used.

Study-level findings and limits: In validation, the model predicted ophthalmopathy. These predictions came a median roughly 6 months before onset.

The chain couples TRBV20-1 to TRBJ2-5; D tentatively reads TRBD1 or TRBD2 (7 bases each). The sequenced sample consisted of blood. The source is a young man with Graves' hyperthyroidism that later progressed to Graves' ophthalmopathy. The CDR3 coding sequence is TGCAGTGCAATCAGGGGGGGGAAGACCCAGTACTTC. Its translation: CSAIRGGKTQYF.